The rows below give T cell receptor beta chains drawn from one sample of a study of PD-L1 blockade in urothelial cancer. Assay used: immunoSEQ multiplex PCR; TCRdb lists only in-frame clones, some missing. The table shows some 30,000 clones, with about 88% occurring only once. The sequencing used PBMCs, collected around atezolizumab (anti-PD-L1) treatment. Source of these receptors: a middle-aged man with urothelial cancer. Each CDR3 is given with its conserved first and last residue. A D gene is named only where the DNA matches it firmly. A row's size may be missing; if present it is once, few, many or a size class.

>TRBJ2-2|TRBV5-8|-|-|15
CASSFKQAYTGELFF
TGTGCCAGCAGCTTCAAACAGGCCTACACCGGGGAGCTGTTTTTT
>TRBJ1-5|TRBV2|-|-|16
CASSETRVWSNQPQHF
TGTGCCAGCAGTGAAACCCGGGTTTGGAGCAATCAGCCCCAGCATTTT
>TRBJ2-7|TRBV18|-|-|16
CASSPIPGYAAFEQYF
TGTGCCAGCTCACCAATCCCGGGATACGCAGCTTTTGAGCAGTACTTC
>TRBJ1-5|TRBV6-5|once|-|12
CASSASDQPQHF
TGTGCCAGCAGTGCCAGCGATCAGCCCCAGCATTTT
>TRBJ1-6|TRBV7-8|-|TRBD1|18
CASSSDDRGLGIYSPLHF
TGTGCCAGCAGCAGTGACGACAGGGGGCTGGGTATTTATTCACCCCTCCACTTT
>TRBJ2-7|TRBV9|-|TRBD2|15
CASSVETSGGYEQYF
TGTGCCAGCAGCGTAGAGACTAGCGGGGGCTACGAGCAGTACTTC
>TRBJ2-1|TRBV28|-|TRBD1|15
CASRRDRVSYNEQFF
TGTGCCAGCAGACGGGACAGGGTCTCCTACAATGAGCAGTTCTTC
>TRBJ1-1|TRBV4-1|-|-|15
CASSQVGGSDTEAFF
TGCGCCAGCAGCCAAGTTGGGGGGAGCGACACTGAAGCTTTCTTT
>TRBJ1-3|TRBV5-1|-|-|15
CASSLVQGDSNTIYF
TGCGCCAGCAGCTTGGTCCAGGGTGACTCCAACACCATATATTTT
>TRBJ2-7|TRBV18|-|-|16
CASSPNPGDQAYEQYF
TGTGCCAGCTCACCAAACCCCGGAGACCAAGCCTACGAGCAGTACTTC
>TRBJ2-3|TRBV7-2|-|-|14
CASSPAPSTDTQYF
TGTGCCAGCAGCCCCGCGCCGAGCACAGATACGCAGTATTTT
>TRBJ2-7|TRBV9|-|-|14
CASSPGTGAYEQYF
TGTGCCAGCAGCCCCGGGACTGGCGCTTACGAGCAGTACTTC
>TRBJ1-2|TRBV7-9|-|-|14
CASSLKPSVYGYTF
TGTGCCAGCAGCTTAAAACCGTCGGTCTATGGCTACACCTTC
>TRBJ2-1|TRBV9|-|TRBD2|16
CASSQFSGGAYNEQFF
TGTGCCAGCAGCCAGTTTAGCGGGGGGGCCTACAATGAGCAGTTCTTC
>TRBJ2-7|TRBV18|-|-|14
CASSPETASYEQYF
TGTGCCAGCTCACCAGAGACAGCCTCCTACGAGCAGTACTTC
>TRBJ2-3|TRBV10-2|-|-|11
CASRLEHTQYF
TGCGCCAGTAGACTAGAGCATACGCAGTATTTT
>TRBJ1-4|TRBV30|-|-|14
CAWSFGTLNEKLFF
TGTGCCTGGAGTTTTGGGACACTTAATGAAAAACTGTTTTTT
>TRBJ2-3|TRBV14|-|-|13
CASSRFDLDTQYF
TGTGCCAGCAGCCGATTCGACTTAGATACGCAGTATTTT
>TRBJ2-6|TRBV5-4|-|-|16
CASSPPTGTGANVLTF
TGTGCCAGCAGCCCACCCACCGGGACTGGGGCCAACGTCCTGACTTTC
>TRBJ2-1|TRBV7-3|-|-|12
CASSLSDNEQFF
TGTGCCAGCAGCTTGAGCGACAATGAGCAGTTCTTC
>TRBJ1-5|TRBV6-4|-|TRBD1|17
CASSDPGQGRWNQPQHF
TGTGCCAGCAGTGACCCCGGACAGGGAAGATGGAATCAGCCCCAGCATTTT
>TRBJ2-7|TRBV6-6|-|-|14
CASSLIVSSYEQYF
TGTGCCAGCAGCTTAATAGTAAGCTCCTACGAGCAGTACTTC
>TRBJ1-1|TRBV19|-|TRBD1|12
CASSAGQAEAFF
TGTGCCAGTAGTGCGGGACAGGCTGAAGCTTTCTTT
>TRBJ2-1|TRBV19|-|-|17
CASSIDQRGAVYNEQFF
TGTGCCAGTAGTATAGATCAACGGGGGGCTGTCTACAATGAGCAGTTCTTC
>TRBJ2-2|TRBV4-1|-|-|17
CASSQSGTRVRVGELFF
TGCGCCAGCAGCCAATCCGGGACAAGGGTCCGTGTCGGGGAGCTGTTTTTT
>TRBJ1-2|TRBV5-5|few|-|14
CASSLEAGPYGYTF
TGTGCCAGCAGCTTGGAGGCAGGGCCTTATGGCTACACCTTC
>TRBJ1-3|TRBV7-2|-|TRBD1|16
CASSSPTGGSGNTIYF
TGTGCCAGCAGCTCACCTACAGGGGGCTCTGGAAACACCATATATTTT
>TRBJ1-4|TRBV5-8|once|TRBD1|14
CASSYGQGREKLFF
TGTGCCAGCAGCTACGGACAGGGACGGGAAAAACTGTTTTTT
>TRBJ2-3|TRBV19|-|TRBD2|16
CASSIDRLAGEGTQYF
TGTGCCAGTAGTATAGATCGACTAGCGGGAGAGGGTACGCAGTATTTT
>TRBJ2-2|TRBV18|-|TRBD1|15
CASSARTGNTGELFF
TGTGCCAGCTCCGCAAGGACAGGGAATACCGGGGAGCTGTTTTTT
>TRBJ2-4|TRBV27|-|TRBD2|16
CASGGLAGLAKNIQYF
TGTGCCAGCGGGGGACTAGCGGGTCTAGCCAAAAACATTCAGTACTTC
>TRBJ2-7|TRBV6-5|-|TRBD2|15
CASRRREGPGYEQYF
TGTGCCAGCAGAAGACGGGAGGGCCCTGGCTACGAGCAGTACTTC
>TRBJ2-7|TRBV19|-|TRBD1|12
CASRRQGGEQYF
TGTGCCAGTAGGCGACAGGGCGGCGAGCAGTACTTC